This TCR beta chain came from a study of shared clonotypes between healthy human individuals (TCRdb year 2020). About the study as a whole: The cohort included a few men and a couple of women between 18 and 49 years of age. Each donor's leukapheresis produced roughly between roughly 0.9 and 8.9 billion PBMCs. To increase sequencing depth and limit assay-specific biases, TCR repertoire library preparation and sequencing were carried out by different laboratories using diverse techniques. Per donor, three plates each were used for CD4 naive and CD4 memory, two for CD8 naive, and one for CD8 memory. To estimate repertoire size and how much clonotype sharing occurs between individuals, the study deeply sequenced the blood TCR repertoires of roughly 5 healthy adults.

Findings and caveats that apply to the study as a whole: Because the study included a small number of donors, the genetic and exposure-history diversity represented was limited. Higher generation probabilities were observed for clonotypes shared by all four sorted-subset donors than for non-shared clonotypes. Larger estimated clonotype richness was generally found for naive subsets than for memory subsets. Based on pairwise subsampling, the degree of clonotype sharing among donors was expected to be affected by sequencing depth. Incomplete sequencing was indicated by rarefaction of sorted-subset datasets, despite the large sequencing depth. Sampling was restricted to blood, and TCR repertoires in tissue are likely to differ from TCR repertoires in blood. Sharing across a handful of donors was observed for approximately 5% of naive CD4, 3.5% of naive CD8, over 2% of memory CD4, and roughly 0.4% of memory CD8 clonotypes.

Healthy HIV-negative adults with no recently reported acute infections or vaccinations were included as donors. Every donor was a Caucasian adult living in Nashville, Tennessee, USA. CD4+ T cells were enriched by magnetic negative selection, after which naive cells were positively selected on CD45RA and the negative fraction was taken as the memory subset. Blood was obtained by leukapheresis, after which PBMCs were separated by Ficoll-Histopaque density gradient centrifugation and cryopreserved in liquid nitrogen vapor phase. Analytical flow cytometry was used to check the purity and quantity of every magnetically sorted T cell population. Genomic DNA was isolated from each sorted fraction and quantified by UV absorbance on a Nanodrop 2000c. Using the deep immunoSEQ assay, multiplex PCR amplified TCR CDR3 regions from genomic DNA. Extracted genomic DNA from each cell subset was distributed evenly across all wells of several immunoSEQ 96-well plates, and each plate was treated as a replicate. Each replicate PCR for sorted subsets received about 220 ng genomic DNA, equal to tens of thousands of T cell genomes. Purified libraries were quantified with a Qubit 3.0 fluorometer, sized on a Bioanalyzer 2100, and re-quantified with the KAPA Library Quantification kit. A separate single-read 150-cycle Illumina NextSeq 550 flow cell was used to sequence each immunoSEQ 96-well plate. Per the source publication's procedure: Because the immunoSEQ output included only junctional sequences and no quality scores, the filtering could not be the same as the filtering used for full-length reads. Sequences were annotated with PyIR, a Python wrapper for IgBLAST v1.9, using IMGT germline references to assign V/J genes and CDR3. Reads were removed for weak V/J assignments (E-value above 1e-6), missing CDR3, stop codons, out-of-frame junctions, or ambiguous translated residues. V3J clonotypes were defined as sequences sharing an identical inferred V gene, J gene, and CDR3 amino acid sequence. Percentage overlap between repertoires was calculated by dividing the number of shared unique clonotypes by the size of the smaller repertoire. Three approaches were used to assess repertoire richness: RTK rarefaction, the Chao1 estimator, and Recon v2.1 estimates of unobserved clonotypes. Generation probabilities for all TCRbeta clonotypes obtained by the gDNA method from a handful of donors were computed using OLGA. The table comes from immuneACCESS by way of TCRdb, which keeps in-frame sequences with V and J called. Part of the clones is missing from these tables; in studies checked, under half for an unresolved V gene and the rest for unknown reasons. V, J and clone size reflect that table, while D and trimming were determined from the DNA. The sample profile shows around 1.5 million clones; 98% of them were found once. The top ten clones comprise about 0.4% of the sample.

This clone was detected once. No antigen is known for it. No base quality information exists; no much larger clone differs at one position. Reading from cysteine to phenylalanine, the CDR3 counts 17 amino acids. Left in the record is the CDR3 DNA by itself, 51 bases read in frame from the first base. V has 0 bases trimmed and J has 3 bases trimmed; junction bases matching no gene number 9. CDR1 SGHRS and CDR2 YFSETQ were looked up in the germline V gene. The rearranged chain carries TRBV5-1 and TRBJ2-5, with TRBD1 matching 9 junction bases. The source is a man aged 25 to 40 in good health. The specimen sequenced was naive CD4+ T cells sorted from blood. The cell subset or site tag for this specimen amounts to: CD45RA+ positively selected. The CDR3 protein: CASSLGNSGQGKETQYF. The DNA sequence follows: TGCGCCAGCAGCTTGGGTAATTCTGGACAGGGGAAAGAGACCCAGTACTTC.